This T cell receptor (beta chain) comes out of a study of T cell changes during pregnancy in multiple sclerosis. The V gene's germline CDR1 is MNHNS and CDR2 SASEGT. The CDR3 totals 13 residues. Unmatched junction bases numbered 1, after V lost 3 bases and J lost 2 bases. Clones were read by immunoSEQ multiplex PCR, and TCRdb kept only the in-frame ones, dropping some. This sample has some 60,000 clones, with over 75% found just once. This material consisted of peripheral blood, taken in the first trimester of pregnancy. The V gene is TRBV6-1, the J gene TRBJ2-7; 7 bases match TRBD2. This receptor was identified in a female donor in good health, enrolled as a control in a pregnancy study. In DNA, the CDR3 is TGTGCCAGCAGTGAGGGAGGGGCCTACGAGCAGTACTTC. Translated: CASSEGGAYEQYF.